This T cell receptor (beta chain) was observed in a study of technical replicates of blood from a handful of donors. Libraries were prepared by immunoSEQ multiplex PCR; TCRdb keeps only in-frame clonotypes and omits some of them. The sample records some 58,000 clones, approximately 94% being singletons. Germline loops: CDR1 MNHEY, CDR2 SVGAGI. This CDR3 contains 15 residues. Trimming at V came to 6 bases and at J to 3 bases, leaving 10 bases not matched to a gene. This rearrangement joins TRBV6-5 to TRBJ2-7; 8 bases align to TRBD2. This TCR was recovered from a human donor in good health. Specimen: T cells isolated from PBMCs. The CDR3 bases are TGTGCCAGCAGGACCCCGGGACTAGGAGACTACGAGCAGTACTTC. Its translation: CASRTPGLGDYEQYF.